The clone carrying this T cell receptor beta chain is medium-sized (0.01 to 0.1%) by share. Its specificity is not known. Little can be read into the size of this beta chain, an off-target read in a library designed for alpha chains. Documented time point: sample taken at primary tumor resection. Sequencing was performed on whole RNA extracted from tumor and nontumor lung tissue, or from frozen PBMC, and the material was left unsorted. From germline, CDR1 is KGHSH and CDR2 LQKENI. The CDR3 sequence is 15 residues long. Trimming shortened V by 0 bases and J by 0 bases, and 8 bases separated the two germline ends. Unique molecular identifiers tagged every individual TCR cDNA molecule. A single record per CDR3 protein comes from TCRdb applying MiXCR to the 5' RACE reads. The sample includes 550 to 750 distinct CDR3 sequences, roughly 10% of them seen just once. The record originates from a study of spatial heterogeneity in lung cancer. Overall study context: The average appearance count of each unique TCR and UMI combination in raw reads was more than ten.

General observations from the study: Ubiquitous expanded TCR counts tracked ubiquitous nonsynonymous mutations; regional expanded TCR counts tracked regional nonsynonymous mutations. Counts of expanded alpha and beta TCRs within tumors tracked the tumor nonsynonymous mutation count.

Specimen: lung tumor tissue, collected at surgery. This clonotype was sampled from a female donor with early-stage non-small cell lung cancer. The chain recombines TRBV18 with TRBJ1-1; TRBD1 is a possible D gene (5 bases). Here the CDR3 reads CASSPPQGLNTEAFF. DNA of the CDR3: TGTGCCAGCTCACCACCCCAGGGTTTGAACACTGAAGCTTTCTTT.